The 20 T cell receptor beta chains below come from one sample, sequenced in a study of T-cell reconstitution after alpha-beta-depleted transplantation in children. It was with unique molecular identifiers that the TCRbeta library was prepared. TCRdb redid the calling of the PCR reads with MiXCR, one entry per CDR3 protein. The table includes fewer than 550,000 distinct CDR3 sequences, roughly 11% detected once. The material sequenced was PBMCs, mostly from graft donor cells, taken 180 days after TCRalphabeta/CD19-depleted stem cell transplant. These receptors came from a female patient between 2 and 15 years old who had a stem cell transplant for aplastic anemia, so the T cells may come from the graft donor.

Remarks on this clonotype: An end of the junction does not agree with germline; a read error may underlie this. The J gene is TRBJ1-2, the V gene TRBV7-2; D remains unclear. Germline CDR1 is SGHTA and CDR2 is FQGNSA. The CDR3 is made up of 11 amino acids. The CDR3 loop is CASNLNIGYTF. The CDR3 DNA reads as TGTGCCAGCAACTTAAATATCGGCTACACCTTC.

This clonotype appeared a few times. The rearrangement joins TRBV6-2 or TRBV6-3 to TRBJ2-1, with 11 positions matching TRBD2. The germline V gene encodes CDR1 MNHEY and CDR2 SVGEGT. V shed 6 bases and J 9 bases; nucleotides not matched to a gene: 7. This CDR3 has 14 residues. The CDR3 reads CASRTSGSRGEQFF. The CDR3 nucleotides are TGTGCCAGCAGAACTAGCGGGAGTAGGGGTGAGCAGTTCTTC.

In its sample, this clonotype was seen once. The chain employs TRBV4-3 and TRBJ1-1, with unresolved D. The ends were cut back, 0 bases at V and 8 bases at J, with 16 bases in the middle. The CDR3 has 15 amino acids. Germline assignment: CDR1 LGHNA and CDR2 YSLEER. The CDR3 DNA sequence: TGCGCCAGCAGCCAAGATGGACTTAGGGCATCGGAAGCTTTCTTT. As protein: CASSQDGLRASEAFF.

There are a few counts of this clonotype. This chain uses TRBV24-1 with TRBJ1-2; no clear D. This CDR3 comprises 14 residues. Germline values: CDR1 KGHDR, CDR2 SFDVKD. Trimming left V 2 bases short and J 4 bases short, with 10 bases between. The CDR3, as DNA: TGTGCCACCAGTGATTCCACTCCTGTCTATGGCTACACCTTC. Translation: CATSDSTPVYGYTF.

J is TRBJ2-7 and V is TRBV28; D is possibly TRBD2 (6 bases). Germline assignment: CDR1 MDHEN and CDR2 SYDVKM. CDR3 length equals 22 residues. Trimming stripped 1 base from V and 2 bases from J, with 33 bases between. CDR3 sequence (DNA): TGTGCCAGCAGTTTATTTTGGTCGCTGGACGGGACTCTGACCGACCCCACCTACGAGCAGTACTTC. Amino acid sequence: CASSLFWSLDGTLTDPTYEQYF.

This clonotype was seen a handful of times. This sequence joins TRBV6-2 or TRBV6-3 and TRBJ2-7; 8 bases line up with TRBD2. V gave up 5 bases and J gave up 3 bases; unmatched junction bases: 3. The CDR3 is 13 residues long. Germline lookup yields CDR1 MNHEY and CDR2 SVGEGT. The CDR3: CASSRLASYEQYV. CDR3 in DNA: TGTGCCAGCAGTCGACTAGCGAGCTACGAGCAGTACGTC.

V usage is TRBV12-3 or TRBV12-4 and J usage is TRBJ2-7, with 8 bases identical to TRBD1. The V and J ends lost 1 base and 4 bases, in that order; junction bases with no gene match: 3. CDR3 length: 14 residues. The CDR3 reads CASSLGRTGYEQYF. CDR3 nucleotides: TGTGCCAGCAGTTTAGGTCGGACAGGGTACGAGCAGTACTTC.

This clonotype was recorded a few times. For the CDR3, the DNA is TGTGCCAGCAGCATCCTCGCGACTGGGGGACATACGCAGTATTTT. It encodes CASSILATGGHTQYF. This chain uses TRBV9 with TRBJ2-3, with D possibly called TRBD1 or TRBD2 (5 bases each). V lost 4 bases, J lost 7 bases, and 19 bases lay in between. Germline V gene sequence: CDR1 SGDLS, CDR2 YYNGEE. The CDR3 has 15 residues.

This clonotype has a handful of counts. The gene calls are TRBV6-2 or TRBV6-3 and TRBJ2-1; D is possibly TRBD2 (6 bases). This CDR3 comprises 15 residues. The germline gives CDR1 MNHEY, CDR2 SVGEGT. Trimming shortened V by 7 bases and J by 5 bases, and 18 bases separated the two germline ends. Written as DNA, the CDR3 is TGTGCCAGCACCCACTGGGGAGGTCAGCACAATGAGCAGTTCTTC. It specifies CASTHWGGQHNEQFF.

This clonotype showed up many times. The CDR3: CASSQLRIQGYNEQFF. CDR3 DNA sequence: TGTGCCAGCAGTCAATTAAGGATCCAGGGCTACAATGAGCAGTTCTTC. The gene calls are TRBV27 and TRBJ2-1; D possibly corresponds to TRBD1 (5 bases). Trimming removed 5 bases from V and 3 bases from J, with 17 bases in between. The CDR3 length is 16 residues. Germline loops: CDR1 MNHEY, CDR2 SMNVEV (reference sequence).

The chain uses TRBV3-1 and TRBJ2-4, with D perhaps matching TRBD2 (7 bases). Germline CDR1 reads LGHDT; CDR2 reads YNNKEL (reference sequence). V was shortened by 3 bases and J by 1 base, with 25 bases between the two germline ends. The length of the CDR3 is 20 residues. This chain's CDR3 is CASSHLSSLRGASAKNIQYF. The CDR3 region has the DNA TGTGCCAGCAGCCATTTGTCATCCCTTCGGGGGGCCTCGGCCAAAAACATTCAGTACTTC. The whole variable domain, filled in from reference TRBV3-1 and TRBJ2-4, reads DTAVSQTPKYLVTQMGNDKSIKCEQNLGHDTMYWYKQDSKKFLKIMFSYNNKELIINETVPNRFSPKSPDKAHLNLHINSLELGDSAVYFCASSHLSSLRGASAKNIQYFGAGTRLSVL.

The rearrangement links TRBV20-1 to TRBJ2-3; 8 bases map to TRBD1. Per the germline V gene, CDR1 is DFQATT and CDR2 is SNEGSKA (reference sequence). This CDR3 region has 14 residues. Germline trimming cut 5 bases from V and 6 bases from J; bases unmatched to any gene: 10. The chain's CDR3 is CSAVPGGVGDTQYF. CDR3 DNA sequence: TGCAGTGCTGTACCAGGGGGCGTGGGGGATACGCAGTATTTT.

V gene TRBV11-2 combines with J gene TRBJ1-2; 10 positions agree with TRBD1. The CDR3 is 16 amino acids. The germline V gene encodes CDR1 SGHAT and CDR2 FQNNGV. V was pared by 4 bases and J by 8 bases, with 13 bases of the junction left unmatched. The CDR3 nucleotides read TGTGCCAGCAGCTCAGACGGGACAGGGGCGCCATACGGCTACACCTTC. Protein: CASSSDGTGAPYGYTF.

This clonotype has at least ten counts. The chain combines TRBV29-1 with TRBJ2-1; D unresolved. The CDR3 sequence is 12 residues long. Germline V gene data show CDR1 as SQVTM and CDR2 as ANQGSEA. Trimming took off 6 bases at V and 5 bases at J, with 11 bases between the two ends. DNA for the CDR3: TGCAGCGTGAGCTCTAATGACAATGAGCAGTTCTTC. It is translated as CSVSSNDNEQFF.

The V call is TRBV28, the J call TRBJ1-6, with a possible D match to TRBD1 (6 bases). Trimming cost V 1 base and J 7 bases, with 20 bases left between them. Germline CDR1 reads MDHEN; CDR2 reads SYDVKM. The length of the CDR3 is 18 residues. The CDR3: CASSLYPLRQASNSPLHF. The CDR3, as DNA: TGTGCCAGCAGTTTATATCCCCTCAGACAGGCGAGCAATTCACCCCTCCACTTT.

This clonotype was counted a few times. The chain combines TRBV4-3 with TRBJ1-2; D gene uncertain. CDR1 and CDR2 from the germline V gene are LGHNA and YSLEER. The germline V and J ends were trimmed by 1 base and 4 bases, with 7 bases remaining between them. The CDR3 has 13 residues. The CDR3 nucleotides are TGCGCCAGCAGCCAAGTTTCAGGCTATGGCTACACCTTC. Translating it yields CASSQVSGYGYTF.

The chain has TRBV6-5 and TRBJ2-1; D might be TRBD2 (7 bases). Germline V gene sequence: CDR1 MNHEY, CDR2 SVGAGI. Trimming took off 2 bases at V and 3 bases at J, with 17 bases between the two ends. CDR3 length equals 17 residues. The CDR3 protein is CASSYGGRGLLYNEQFF. For the CDR3, the DNA is TGTGCCAGCAGTTACGGGGGGCGGGGGTTACTCTACAATGAGCAGTTCTTC.

The chain has TRBV7-2 and TRBJ1-5; the D is unclear. Trimming cost V 2 bases and J 0 bases, with 2 bases left between them. CDR3 length: 13 amino acids. The V gene's germline CDR1 is SGHTA and CDR2 FQGNSA. CDR3 sequence: CASSLFSNQPQHF. CDR3 nucleotides: TGTGCCAGCAGCTTATTTAGCAATCAGCCCCAGCATTTT.

In DNA, the CDR3 is TGCGCCAGCAGCCCCACCACAGGGGGCCTCTACGAGCAGTACTTC. Its protein product is CASSPTTGGLYEQYF. The chain joins TRBV4-3 to TRBJ2-7; TRBD1 agrees at 9 bases. The CDR3 is 15 amino acids. V shed 4 bases, J shed 3 bases, and the junction held 7 bases outside the gene matches. Germline-derived CDR1 and CDR2 are LGHNA and YSLEER.

The rearrangement joins TRBV14 to TRBJ2-1; no clear D gene. Germline CDR1 reads SGHDN; CDR2 reads FVKESK. Trimming pared 0 bases from V and 3 bases from J, leaving 9 bases between. This CDR3 comprises 15 residues. This chain's CDR3 is CASSQELVNYNEQFF. CDR3 coding DNA: TGTGCCAGCAGCCAAGAGCTTGTGAACTACAATGAGCAGTTCTTC.